Below, 29 T cell receptor beta chains from the same sample are listed, as sequenced in a study of beta chain features in type 1 diabetes. Study-level findings and limits: In all four CD4+ subsets, TCRB CDR3 length was significantly, moderately reduced in type 1 diabetes.

These receptors' targets are unknown. The authors reverse transcribed all of the isolated RNA, so sequencing captured expressed TCRB transcripts. Libraries were prepared by immunoSEQ multiplex PCR; TCRdb keeps only in-frame clonotypes and omits some of them. The sample holds 300,000 to 350,000 clones, around 9% seen once. Material for sequencing was central memory CD4+ T cells from blood. All receptors derive from a man aged 25-40 years with type 1 diabetes.

This chain joins TRBV5-8 and TRBJ1-5; the D is unclear. The germline CDR1 and CDR2 sequences are SGHTS and YDEGEE. The length of the CDR3 is 14 residues. The germline V and J ends were trimmed by 1 base and 4 bases, with 9 bases remaining between them. CDR3 nucleotide sequence: TGTGCCAGCAGCTTGATATCGATAAATCAGCCCCAGCATTTT. It specifies CASSLISINQPQHF.

The chain couples TRBV18 to TRBJ2-1; 7 bases fit TRBD2. This CDR3 spans 14 amino acids. Per the germline V gene, CDR1 is KGHSH and CDR2 is LQKENI. V was clipped by 1 base and J by 6 bases; unmatched bases: 3. CDR3 protein: CASSPRGLLNEQFF. The CDR3 coding sequence is TGTGCCAGCTCACCACGGGGACTACTCAATGAGCAGTTCTTC.

This clone was counted a few times. The CDR3 region is CASSSLISGGPDTQYF. For the CDR3, the DNA is TGTGCCAGCAGTTCACTGATTAGCGGGGGGCCAGATACGCAGTATTTT. The V and J genes are TRBV27 and TRBJ2-3; 10 bases map to TRBD2. The CDR3 extends over 16 amino acids. Germline V gene data show CDR1 as MNHEY and CDR2 as SMNVEV (reference sequence). With V trimmed by 4 bases and J by 4 bases, 8 bases remained unmatched.

This clone was detected a few times. This chain links TRBV18 with TRBJ1-5; D is perhaps TRBD1 (5 bases). This CDR3 spans 17 amino acids. V was shortened by 4 bases and J by 2 bases, with 18 bases between the two germline ends. Per germline, CDR1 KGHSH and CDR2 LQKENI. CDR3 DNA sequence: TGTGCCAGCTCACAACCCAAGGGACCGGCAGGCAATCAGCCCCAGCATTTT. This sequence encodes CASSQPKGPAGNQPQHF.

This clone was recorded a few times. The chain has TRBV6-5 and TRBJ2-7; the D is unclear. This CDR3 has 15 amino acids. Trimming shortened V by 10 bases and J by 1 base, and 20 bases separated the two germline ends. CDR1 and CDR2 (germline): MNHEY, SVGAGI. The CDR3 here is CATIPTADQSYEQYF. CDR3 sequence (DNA): TGTGCCACCATACCGACGGCGGACCAATCCTACGAGCAGTACTTC.

The chain has TRBV2 and TRBJ1-1, with D uncertain. V dropped 4 bases and J dropped 3 bases, with 9 bases sitting between them. CDR3 length: 13 residues. From germline, CDR1 is SNHLY and CDR2 FYNNEI. CDR3 nucleotides: TGTGCCAGCAGTGCGGACGGATACACTGAAGCTTTCTTT. Translation gives CASSADGYTEAFF.

The V and J genes are TRBV5-1 and TRBJ1-2, with 7 bases identical to TRBD1. Germline V gene sequence: CDR1 SGHRS, CDR2 YFSETQ. This CDR3 comprises 12 residues. V trimming: 4 bases; J trimming: 8 bases; junction bases outside the gene matches: 5. In DNA form, the CDR3 reads TGCGCCAGCAGCCTCTCGACAGGGGGCTACACCTTC. It codes for CASSLSTGGYTF.

This clone was observed a handful of times. The chain combines TRBV5-1 with TRBJ2-4; TRBD2 agrees at 8 bases. V trimming: 0 bases; J trimming: 1 base; junction bases outside the gene matches: 9. This CDR3 comprises 18 residues. Looked up from germline, CDR1 is SGHRS and CDR2 is YFSETQ. The CDR3: CASSLGGGPLEAKNIQYF. The DNA for the CDR3 is TGCGCCAGCAGCTTGGGCGGGGGGCCGCTAGAGGCCAAAAACATTCAGTACTTC.

Turning to this clone: One junction end does not reproduce the germline sequence, and a read error may be involved. The chain couples TRBV5-1 to TRBJ1-6; possibly TRBD1 for D (5 bases). From germline, CDR1 is SGHRS and CDR2 YFSETQ. The CDR3 has 13 residues. DNA for the CDR3: TGTGCCAGCAGCTACAGGCCCAATTCACCCCTCCACTTT. It translates to CASSYRPNSPLHF. Full variable domain (outside the CDR3, taken from reference TRBV5-1 and TRBJ1-6): KAGVTQTPRYLIKTRGQQVTLSCSPISGHRSVSWYQQTPGQGLQFLFEYFSETQRNKGNFPGRFSGRQFSNSRSEMNVSTLELGDSALYLCASSYRPNSPLHFGNGTRLTVT.

This clone appeared a few times. V is TRBV11-3 and J is TRBJ2-2; tentatively, D is TRBD1 or TRBD2 (6 bases each). Germline V gene sequence: CDR1 SGHNT, CDR2 YENEEA. This CDR3 has 14 amino acids. Deletions cut 5 bases from V and 6 bases from J, with 13 bases between. CDR3 loop: CASSGGPSAGELFF. The CDR3, as DNA: TGTGCCAGCAGCGGGGGGCCGAGCGCCGGGGAGCTGTTTTTT.

This chain's CDR3 is CASSQDIQDGQYF. The CDR3 DNA follows: TGCGCCAGCAGCCAAGATATCCAGGACGGGCAGTACTTC. The J gene is TRBJ2-5, the V gene TRBV4-3; D is ambiguous. Germline V gene data show CDR1 as LGHNA and CDR2 as YSLEER. Trimming took 0 bases from V and 11 from J, leaving 13 bases between them. The CDR3 contains 13 residues.

The chain recombines TRBV6-5 with TRBJ2-7, with D possibly being TRBD1 (6 bases). V shed 0 bases and J shed 3 bases, with 12 bases lying between them. This CDR3 comprises 15 residues. CDR1 MNHEY and CDR2 SVGAGI come from the germline V gene. The CDR3 sequence is CASSYSMDSYYEQYF. CDR3 sequence (DNA): TGTGCCAGCAGTTACTCGATGGACAGCTACTACGAGCAGTACTTC.

In its sample, this clone was seen a few times. The chain has TRBV28 and TRBJ2-2; D is possibly TRBD2 (7 bases). Germline V gene data show CDR1 as MDHEN and CDR2 as SYDVKM. This CDR3 is built from 17 residues. Trimming removed 0 bases from V and 4 bases from J, with 15 bases in between. The CDR3 DNA sequence: TGTGCCAGCAGTTTATGGGGGGGGCAGGGGCCCACCGGGGAGCTGTTTTTT. This codes for CASSLWGGQGPTGELFF.

The rearrangement joins TRBV28 to TRBJ1-6; D unresolved. V was shortened by 3 bases and J by 9 bases, with 18 bases between the two germline ends. The CDR3 consists of 16 residues. The germline CDR1 and CDR2 sequences are MDHEN and SYDVKM. In nucleotides, the CDR3 is TGTGCCAGCAGTTTTTACAGAGGAGATTTCTTTTCACCCCTCCACTTT. Encoded protein: CASSFYRGDFFSPLHF.

This clone was observed a handful of times. This rearrangement joins TRBV7-9 to TRBJ2-7, with D tentatively TRBD1 or TRBD2 (6 bases each). Germline V gene sequence: CDR1 SEHNR, CDR2 FQNEAQ (reference sequence). This CDR3 spans 13 amino acids. Trimming pared 5 bases from V and 6 bases from J, leaving 14 bases between. The CDR3 sequence: CASSEIQGGEQYF. DNA for the CDR3: TGTGCCAGCAGCGAAATACAGGGAGGCGAGCAGTACTTC.

The DNA of the CDR3 is TGTGCCAGCAGCGTGGGGACAGGGGTTTCACCCCTCCACTTT. Protein: CASSVGTGVSPLHF. J is TRBJ1-6 and V is TRBV6-5, with 10 bases lining up with TRBD1. The CDR3 is 14 amino acids. Germline lookup yields CDR1 MNHEY and CDR2 SVGAGI. Germline trimming cut 6 bases from V and 9 bases from J; bases unmatched to any gene: 5.

This clone was seen a handful of times. This chain joins TRBV9 and TRBJ2-5; 9 nucleotides match TRBD1. The CDR3 runs 16 residues. The J segment lost 4 bases and the V segment lost 0 bases, leaving 7 bases of the junction unmatched. Germline values: CDR1 SGDLS, CDR2 YYNGEE. The CDR3 sequence: CASSVGDRGTIETQYF. The CDR3 DNA follows: TGTGCCAGCAGCGTAGGAGACAGGGGGACGATAGAGACCCAGTACTTC.

This clone was counted between two and nine times. The chain couples TRBV7-2 to TRBJ1-2; a possible D gene is TRBD1 (6 bases). The CDR3 extends over 13 amino acids. Germline CDR1 is SGHTA and CDR2 is FQGNSA. V lost 2 bases to trimming and J lost 12 bases, with 16 bases between them. As DNA, the CDR3 is TGTGCCAGCAGCTTATCAAACAGGGAGAGTCACACCTTC. Residues: CASSLSNRESHTF. The whole variable domain, remainder taken from reference TRBV7-2 and TRBJ1-2, is GAGVSQSPSNKVTEKGKDVELRCDPISGHTALYWYRQSLGQGLEFLIYFQGNSAPDKSGLPSDRFSAERTGGSVSTLTIQRTQQEDSAVYLCASSLSNRESHTFGSGTRLTVV.

The chain links TRBV7-2 to TRBJ2-1; D ambiguous. CDR3 length: 13 residues. From germline, CDR1 is SGHTA and CDR2 FQGNSA. V gave up 5 bases and J gave up 4 bases, with 9 bases separating them. CDR3 protein: CASSRPTYNEQFF. CDR3 nucleotide sequence: TGTGCCAGCAGCAGGCCAACGTACAATGAGCAGTTCTTC.

This clone was counted between two and nine times. This rearrangement joins TRBV29-1 to TRBJ2-3, with unresolved D. V lost 4 bases and J 4 bases, leaving 12 bases between the germline ends. The V gene's germline CDR1 is SQVTM and CDR2 ANQGSEA. The CDR3 is 13 amino acids. The CDR3, as DNA: TGCAGCGTTGGCTCCTCGGGTGCAGATACGCAGTATTTT. Protein sequence: CSVGSSGADTQYF.

The V and J genes are TRBV15 and TRBJ1-5; possibly TRBD1 for D (5 bases). The V gene lost 0 bases and the J gene lost 6 bases, with 12 bases spanning the gap. CDR1 is LNHNV and CDR2 is YYDKDF in the germline V gene (reference sequence). This CDR3 has 15 residues. CDR3 protein: CATSRDPGGSQPQHF. DNA of the CDR3: TGTGCCACCAGCAGAGATCCGGGGGGTAGTCAGCCCCAGCATTTT.

The V and J genes are TRBV7-2 and TRBJ2-3; D not resolved. The CDR3 length is 13 residues. Between the trimmed V and J ends, which lost 5 bases and 1 base, there was a span of 7 bases. The germline V gene has CDR1 SGHTA and CDR2 FQGNSA. The CDR3 reads CASSRDGTDTQYF. The CDR3 nucleotides read TGTGCCAGCAGCCGTGACGGCACAGATACGCAGTATTTT.

V and J are TRBV7-2 and TRBJ2-2, with no clear D. Germline CDR1 SGHTA, CDR2 FQGNSA. The V end lost 5 bases, the J end lost 3 bases, and 10 bases lay between the germline ends. This CDR3 spans 14 amino acids. CDR3 residues: CASSPGPYTGELFF. The CDR3 DNA reads TGTGCCAGCAGCCCTGGACCTTACACCGGGGAGCTGTTTTTT.

This clone has just a few counts. The rearrangement links TRBV4-3 to TRBJ1-1; D not certain. V gave up 0 bases and J gave up 3 bases, with 17 bases separating them. Germline CDR1 reads LGHNA; CDR2 reads YSLEER. The CDR3 contains 17 residues. As DNA, the CDR3 is TGCGCCAGCAGCCAAGACTGGAATGCGGGCGGTCACACTGAAGCTTTCTTT. Its translation: CASSQDWNAGGHTEAFF.

This rearrangement joins TRBV9 to TRBJ2-2, with 7 bases identical to TRBD1. Per germline, CDR1 SGDLS and CDR2 YYNGEE. After removal of 4 bases from V and 1 base from J, the junction contained 7 bases not matched to a gene. The CDR3 spans 16 residues. The CDR3 sequence is CASSFRTGLNTGELFF. CDR3 in DNA: TGTGCCAGCAGCTTCCGGACAGGATTGAACACCGGGGAGCTGTTTTTT.

The chain recombines TRBV7-8 with TRBJ2-7, with a possible D match to TRBD1 (5 bases). Trimming removed 3 bases from V and 0 bases from J, with 6 bases in between. CDR1 is SGHVS, CDR2 FQNEAQ, per germline. The CDR3 runs 13 residues. The CDR3, as DNA: TGTGCCAGCAGCTTCGGACACTCCTACGAGCAGTACTTC. Its translation is CASSFGHSYEQYF.

This clone was seen a few times. V gene TRBV7-2 combines with J gene TRBJ2-3; 13 bases map to TRBD2. Losses at the gene ends were 6 bases for V and 1 base for J; bases not matched to a gene: 4. The germline V gene encodes CDR1 SGHTA and CDR2 FQGNSA. The CDR3 spans 16 residues. In DNA, the CDR3 is TGTGCCAGCAGTGGCGGACTAGCGGGGGGCACAGATACGCAGTATTTT. It translates to CASSGGLAGGTDTQYF.

The V call is TRBV5-1, the J call TRBJ1-2; no reliable D call. V lost 0 bases to trimming and J lost 2 bases, with 14 bases between them. The CDR3 length is 16 residues. The germline gives CDR1 SGHRS, CDR2 YFSETQ. CDR3 loop: CASSLGPGRENYGYTF. The CDR3 coding sequence is TGCGCCAGCAGCTTGGGCCCCGGACGGGAAAACTATGGCTACACCTTC. Drawing the rest from reference TRBV5-1 and TRBJ1-2, the complete variable domain is KAGVTQTPRYLIKTRGQQVTLSCSPISGHRSVSWYQQTPGQGLQFLFEYFSETQRNKGNFPGRFSGRQFSNSRSEMNVSTLELGDSALYLCASSLGPGRENYGYTFGSGTRLTVV.

The chain carries TRBV7-6 and TRBJ2-7; no clear D. The CDR3 consists of 12 residues. The V gene lost 5 bases and the J gene lost 1 base, with 6 bases spanning the gap. CDR1 SGHVS and CDR2 FNYEAQ come from the germline V gene. The CDR3 reads CASSPNSYEQYF. Here the CDR3 DNA reads TGTGCCAGCAGCCCAAATTCCTACGAGCAGTACTTC. Drawing the rest from reference TRBV7-6 and TRBJ2-7, the complete variable domain is GAGVSQSPRYKVTKRGQDVALRCDPISGHVSLYWYRQALGQGPEFLTYFNYEAQQDKSGLPNDRFSAERPEGSISTLTIQRTEQRDSAMYRCASSPNSYEQYFGPGTRLTVT.